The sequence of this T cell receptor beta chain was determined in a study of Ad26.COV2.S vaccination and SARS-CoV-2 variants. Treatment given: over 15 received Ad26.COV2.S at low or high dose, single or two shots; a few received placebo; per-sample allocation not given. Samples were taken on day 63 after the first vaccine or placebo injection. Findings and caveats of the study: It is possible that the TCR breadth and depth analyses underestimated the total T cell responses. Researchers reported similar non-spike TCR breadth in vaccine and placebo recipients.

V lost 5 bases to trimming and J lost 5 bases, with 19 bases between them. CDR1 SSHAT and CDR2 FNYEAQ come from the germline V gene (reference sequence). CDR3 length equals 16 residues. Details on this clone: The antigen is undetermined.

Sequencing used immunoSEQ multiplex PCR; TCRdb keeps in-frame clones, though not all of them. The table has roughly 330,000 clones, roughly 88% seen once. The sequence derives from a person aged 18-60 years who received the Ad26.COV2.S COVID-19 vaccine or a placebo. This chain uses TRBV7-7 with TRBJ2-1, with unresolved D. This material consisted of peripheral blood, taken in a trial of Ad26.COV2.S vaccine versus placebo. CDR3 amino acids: CASSPSGRSKNNEQFF. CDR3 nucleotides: TGTGCCAGCAGCCCCTCTGGTCGGAGTAAGAACAATGAGCAGTTCTTC.